These T cell receptor beta chains were read from a single sample in a study of blood T cell repertoires in COVID-19. The table came from immunoSEQ multiplex PCR; TCRdb's copy has only in-frame clones and leaves some out. The sample has over 300,000 clones, roughly 85% seen once. Specimen: peripheral blood. All receptors come from a human donor in a cohort sampled during active COVID-19. Each CDR3 is given with its conserved first and last residue. A D gene is named only where the DNA matches it firmly. Clone size is given for some rows only: seen once, a few or many times, or a class if the clone is expanded.

size,V,J,D,CDR3,DNA
.,TRBV19,TRBJ1-2,.,CASSGPGDGYTF,TGTGCCAGTAGTGGACCAGGGGACGGCTACACCTTC
once,TRBV7-2,TRBJ1-5,TRBD1,CASSLTGTDINQPQHF,TGTGCCAGCAGCTTAACCGGGACAGATATTAATCAGCCCCAGCATTTT
.,TRBV6-5,TRBJ1-6,TRBD1,CASSRLDRANSPLHF,TGTGCCAGCAGTCGTTTGGACAGGGCTAATTCACCCCTCCACTTT
.,TRBV18,TRBJ2-7,.,CASSRGGSYEQYF,TGTGCCAGCTCACGAGGGGGATCCTACGAGCAGTACTTC
.,TRBV6-5,TRBJ2-3,TRBD2,CASRAGGVDTQYF,TGTGCCAGCAGGGCGGGGGGTGTCGATACGCAGTATTTT
.,TRBV27,TRBJ2-7,.,CASSSTGSEQYF,TGTGCCAGCAGTTCAACAGGGAGCGAGCAGTACTTC
.,TRBV25-1,TRBJ2-7,.,CASSEPIGRSGNEQYF,TGTGCCAGCAGTGAGCCCATAGGACGGTCCGGGAACGAGCAGTACTTC
.,TRBV20-1,TRBJ1-2,TRBD1,CSASRFGTGGGYTF,TGCAGTGCTAGTAGATTTGGGACAGGAGGTGGCTACACCTTC
.,TRBV7-2,TRBJ2-7,TRBD2,CASSARLAGTYDEQYF,TGTGCCAGCAGCGCCAGACTAGCGGGGACATACGATGAGCAGTACTTC
.,TRBV12-5,TRBJ1-5,.,CASGLGTEGPNQPQHF,TGTGCTAGTGGTTTGGGGACAGAGGGGCCCAATCAGCCCCAGCATTTT
.,TRBV4-1,TRBJ2-5,.,CASSPEDLRGVETQYF,TGCGCCAGCAGCCCAGAGGACCTTCGGGGAGTGGAGACCCAGTACTTC
.,TRBV6-5,TRBJ1-2,.,CATYQGAGYTF,TGTGCTACCTACCAGGGTGCAGGCTACACCTTC
.,TRBV5-6,TRBJ1-6,.,CASSLDLGNSYNSPLHF,TGTGCCAGCAGCTTGGATTTGGGCAATTCCTATAATTCACCCCTCCACTTT
.,TRBV27,TRBJ2-2,TRBD1,CASSSGGGGELFF,TGTGCCAGCAGTTCAGGGGGCGGCGGGGAGCTGTTTTTT
.,TRBV20-1,TRBJ1-6,.,CSASPPGINSPLHF,TGCAGTGCTAGTCCCCCAGGGATTAATTCACCCCTCCACTTT
many,TRBV30,TRBJ1-3,TRBD1,CASGTGGGNTIYF,TGTGCCTCCGGGACAGGGGGTGGAAACACCATATATTTT
.,TRBV10-3,TRBJ2-7,TRBD1,CAISGGQGDPYEQYF,TGTGCCATCAGTGGGGGACAGGGCGATCCTTACGAGCAGTACTTC
once,TRBV18,TRBJ2-1,.,CASSPTAGNYNEQFF,TGTGCCAGCTCACCAACGGCAGGAAATTACAATGAGCAGTTCTTC
few,TRBV2,TRBJ1-1,TRBD1,CASCQHGTVNTEAFF,TGTGCCAGCTGCCAGCATGGGACAGTGAACACTGAAGCTTTCTTT
.,TRBV6-5,TRBJ2-7,.,CASSPTVTYEQYF,TGTGCCAGCAGTCCGACAGTAACCTACGAGCAGTACTTC
.,TRBV3-1/TRBV3-2,TRBJ2-1,.,CASSPSSTWGNEQFF,TGTGCCAGCAGCCCCTCTAGCACATGGGGCAATGAGCAGTTCTTC
.,TRBV5-1,TRBJ2-7,TRBD1,CASSPDRGYEQYF,TGCGCCAGCAGCCCCGACAGGGGGTACGAGCAGTACTTC
few,TRBV7-8,TRBJ1-2,TRBD1,CASSLAGRGEYGYTF,TGTGCCAGCAGCTTAGCAGGCAGGGGGGAATATGGCTACACCTTC
.,TRBV24-1,TRBJ1-4,TRBD1,CATSEGDRAEKLFF,TGTGCCACCAGTGAAGGGGACAGGGCTGAAAAACTGTTTTTT
.,TRBV4-1,TRBJ2-4,.,CASSQTDTQNIQYF,TGCGCCAGCAGCCAAACTGACACCCAAAACATTCAGTACTTC
.,TRBV13,TRBJ1-6,TRBD1,CASSFQGASYNSPLHF,TGTGCCAGCAGCTTTCAGGGGGCCTCCTATAATTCACCCCTCCACTTT
.,TRBV30,TRBJ1-1,.,CAWKRRGRGNTEAFF,TGTGCCTGGAAACGACGTGGCAGGGGGAACACTGAAGCTTTCTTT
.,TRBV7-3,TRBJ2-3,.,CASSLSGFSTDTQYF,TGTGCCAGCAGCTTAAGCGGTTTCAGCACAGATACGCAGTATTTT
.,TRBV7-9,TRBJ1-4,.,CASSFFSTFNEKLFF,TGTGCCAGCAGCTTCTTTTCAACTTTTAATGAAAAACTGTTTTTT
.,TRBV5-8,TRBJ1-1,.,CASSFWGTDTEAFF,TGTGCCAGCAGCTTTTGGGGCACGGACACTGAAGCTTTCTTT
.,TRBV6-5,TRBJ2-3,.,CATWGVYTDTQYF,TGTGCTACATGGGGGGTGTACACAGATACGCAGTATTTT
once,TRBV7-8,TRBJ1-1,TRBD1,CASSRTGWNTEAFF,TGTGCCAGCAGCCGGACAGGATGGAACACTGAAGCTTTCTTT